The TCR beta chain described here comes from a study of a mutant IDH1 vaccine in newly diagnosed glioma. Study background: Patients began vaccination 4-6 weeks after radiotherapy alone, or with temozolomide cycles. Earlier treatment was radiotherapy, temozolomide, or both, with most getting both.

As to this clone: The antigen is undetermined.

This table comes from immunoSEQ multiplex PCR, and its TCRdb copy is limited to in-frame clones, with some not included. The repertoire holds tens of thousands of clones, with roughly 72% as singletons. Time point specified: week 47, end of study. Mutant IDH1 20-mer peptide, at 300 ug, made up each vaccine dose, with topical imiquimod. This TCR was recovered from a middle-aged woman with glioma. Some clones in this sample may be carry-over from other donors' samples. The input for sequencing was PBMCs, taken from a glioma patient whose treatment included an IDH1 peptide vaccine.

This CDR3 reads CASSDPGRAYNSPLHF. Here the CDR3 DNA reads TGCGCCAGCAGCGATCCTGGCAGGGCATATAATTCACCCCTCCACTTT. This chain connects TRBV4-1 to TRBJ1-6; TRBD1 might be the D (5 bases). The CDR3 has 16 amino acids. V lost 5 bases and J lost 4, with 15 bases in between. Germline values: CDR1 MGHRA, CDR2 YSYEKL.